The source of this TCR beta chain is a study of identical twins. The V gene end was trimmed by 3 bases and the J gene end by 3 bases; junction bases not matched to a gene: 4. Germline-derived CDR1 and CDR2 are LGHNA and YNFKEQ. CDR3 length equals 15 residues. TCRdb redid the calling of the 5' RACE reads with MiXCR, one entry per CDR3 protein. The table includes fewer than 350,000 distinct CDR3 sequences, roughly 8.6% detected once. The sample was also linked to a second study, of yellow fever vaccine responses in identical twins.

The material sequenced was memory (CD45RO+) T cells sorted from blood. This receptor was taken from a woman aged 18-35 years in good health. The chain uses TRBV4-2 and TRBJ2-7; 11 bases fit TRBD1. CDR3 nucleotides: TGTGCCAGCAGCCAGTACGGGACAGGGGGCTACGAGCAGTACTTC. This translates into CASSQYGTGGYEQYF.